The TCR beta chain described here comes from a study of cytomegalovirus exposure and HLA in healthy donors. Turning to the study itself: Around 80 million unique TCR sequences came from HLA-typed donors in an early release.

CDR3 length: 14 residues. Between the trimmed V and J ends, which lost 5 bases and 5 bases, there was a span of 13 bases. Germline CDR1 reads SGHVS; CDR2 reads FQNEAQ. The PCR was carried out with 60 Vbeta primers and 13 Jbeta primers. Under the authors' procedure: Counted up in a later analysis, unique TCR beta chains came to some 75 million, with around 10 million shared. TCRdb's copy holds only in-frame clones and misses some; the assay was immunoSEQ multiplex PCR. V, J and clone size are taken as reported in that table, and D and trimming were inferred from the DNA itself. This sample yields around 50,000 clones, of which roughly four fifths are seen a single time; roughly 1.8% belongs to the top ten.

The material sequenced was PBMCs. This receptor was obtained from a middle-aged man in good health and CMV-seronegative. V and J are TRBV7-8 and TRBJ2-1; no firm D call. The DNA for the CDR3 is TGTGCCAGCAGCCTTGGCACTCGGGACAATGAGCAGTTCTTC. As protein: CASSLGTRDNEQFF.